This TCR beta chain was sequenced for a study of T-cell reconstitution after alpha-beta-depleted transplantation in children. Unique molecular identifiers were incorporated when the TCRbeta library was constructed. TCRdb re-derived calls from the PCR reads in MiXCR, one entry per CDR3 protein. The table includes some 840,000 distinct CDR3 sequences, less than 20% detected once. Regarding this clonotype: The target antigen is unknown.

Findings and caveats of the study: There were some patients whose high TCRbeta diversity at day 60 came from surviving recipient T cells and thymic progenitors. Newly generated T cells supplied most T-cell counts and diversity one year post-transplant. In patients about two months after transplant, alpha-beta T cells reportedly arose from several hundred expanded graft clones.

The material sequenced was PBMCs, mostly from graft donor cells, taken 360 days after TCRalphabeta/CD19-depleted stem cell transplant. The clonotype originates from a male patient younger than 18 who had a stem cell transplant for acute lymphoblastic leukemia, so the T cells may come from the graft donor.

CDR3 in DNA: TGTGCCTTCAGTTTGATGTGGAGCGGGACAGGGGACACCGGGGAGCTGTTTTTT. As protein: CAFSLMWSGTGDTGELFF. This sequence joins TRBV12-3 or TRBV12-4 and TRBJ2-2; 10 nucleotides align to TRBD1. The CDR3 has 18 residues. Trimming took 11 bases from V and 3 from J; bases not matched to a gene: 18.